Listed below are T cell receptor beta chains from one sample, sequenced in a study of blood T cell repertoires in COVID-19. Sequencing used immunoSEQ multiplex PCR; TCRdb keeps in-frame clones, though not all of them. The sample consists of 150,000 to 200,000 clones, about 84% of them appearing once. Sequencing was carried out using peripheral blood. The receptors here all came from a human donor in a cohort sampled during active COVID-19. CDR3s include the opening cysteine and the closing phenylalanine or tryptophan. D genes are given only for firm matches. Clone size is not always given. Where it is, it says once, few, many or a class for expanded clones.

cdr3_aa	cdr3_nt	v_call	j_call	d_call	clone_size
CASSYDGGRYEQYF	TGTGCCAGCAGTTACGACGGGGGGAGGTACGAGCAGTACTTC	TRBV6-5	TRBJ2-7	TRBD2	-
CASSLGLYNEQFF	TGTGCCAGCAGCTTGGGGCTTTACAATGAGCAGTTCTTC	TRBV5-6	TRBJ2-1	-	-
CASRATVSSYEQYF	TGTGCCAGCAGAGCGACAGTTAGCTCCTACGAGCAGTACTTC	TRBV2	TRBJ2-7	-	-
CASSSQGASYEQYF	TGCGCCAGCAGCTCGCAAGGGGCGTCCTACGAGCAGTACTTC	TRBV5-1	TRBJ2-7	-	-
CASSTTGTGSSNTEAFF	TGTGCCAGTAGCACCACCGGGACAGGATCATCGAACACTGAAGCTTTCTTT	TRBV19	TRBJ1-1	TRBD1	-
CASRNPGLLYEQYF	TGTGCCAGCAGGAACCCGGGACTACTTTACGAGCAGTACTTC	TRBV2	TRBJ2-7	TRBD2	-
CASSPSLLSQTTNEKLFF	TGTGCCAGCAGTCCCTCTCTCCTGAGCCAAACAACTAATGAAAAACTGTTTTTT	TRBV27	TRBJ1-4	-	-
CASSRSSGLYEQYF	TGTGCCAGTAGTAGGTCTAGCGGTCTCTACGAGCAGTACTTC	TRBV19	TRBJ2-7	TRBD2	-
CASSQDPGQEKLFF	TGTGCCAGCAGCCAAGATCCGGGACAGGAAAAACTGTTTTTT	TRBV14	TRBJ1-4	TRBD1	-
CASSLESSGAEQFF	TGCGCCAGCAGCTTGGAGTCTAGCGGGGCCGAGCAGTTCTTC	TRBV5-1	TRBJ2-1	TRBD2	once
CASSGGDGETQYF	TGTGCCAGCAGTGGGGGCGACGGAGAGACCCAGTACTTC	TRBV2	TRBJ2-5	-	-
CATSPSSGQSLYEQYF	TGTGCCACCAGTCCCTCGTCGGGTCAATCCCTCTACGAGCAGTACTTC	TRBV2	TRBJ2-7	-	-
CASSQEGRRDTEAFF	TGTGCCAGTAGTCAAGAGGGGAGGAGGGACACTGAAGCTTTCTTT	TRBV19	TRBJ1-1	-	-
CASSLSITEAFF	TGTGCCAGCAGCCTAAGTATCACTGAAGCTTTCTTT	TRBV7-9	TRBJ1-1	-	-
CSASRRFVSPAGEQYF	TGCAGTGCTAGTAGGCGGTTCGTCTCCCCGGCGGGCGAGCAGTACTTC	TRBV20-1	TRBJ2-7	-	-
CASSPRGDGANTGELFF	TGTGCCAGCAGCCCCCGGGGGGACGGAGCGAACACCGGGGAGCTGTTTTTT	TRBV9	TRBJ2-2	TRBD2	once
CAITSPTVSYEQYF	TGTGCCATCACCTCCCCGACAGTCTCCTACGAGCAGTACTTC	TRBV10-3	TRBJ2-7	-	-
CASSNTRQNNQPQHF	TGTGCCAGTAGCAACACCCGACAGAATAATCAGCCCCAGCATTTT	TRBV19	TRBJ1-5	-	once
CASSLDGQVTSYNSPLHF	TGTGCCAGCAGCTTGGACGGACAGGTCACCTCCTATAATTCACCCCTCCACTTT	TRBV5-8	TRBJ1-6	TRBD1	-
CASSTTRGSENEKLFF	TGCGCCAGCAGCACAACAAGGGGCTCGGAAAATGAAAAACTGTTTTTT	TRBV4-1	TRBJ1-4	-	-
CASSHVGGNYGYTF	TGCGCCAGCAGCCACGTCGGGGGGAACTATGGCTACACCTTC	TRBV4-1	TRBJ1-2	-	-
CASSYDRGPTDTQYF	TGTGCCAGCAGTTACGACAGGGGGCCCACAGATACGCAGTATTTT	TRBV6-5	TRBJ2-3	TRBD1	-
CASSQVQASSGNTIYF	TGTGCCAGCAGCCAAGTCCAGGCATCCTCTGGAAACACCATATATTTT	TRBV3-1/TRBV3-2	TRBJ1-3	-	-
CASSQNERGTRGTQYF	TGTGCCAGCAGCCAAAACGAGCGGGGGACGCGGGGGACCCAGTACTTC	TRBV4-2	TRBJ2-5	TRBD2	-
CASSGIDSEQYF	TGTGCCAGCAGCGGCATTGATTCCGAGCAGTACTTC	TRBV5-4	TRBJ2-7	-	-
CASSKRGGVSTDTQYF	TGTGCCAGCAGCAAAAGGGGGGGGGTTAGCACAGATACGCAGTATTTT	TRBV21-1	TRBJ2-3	-	-
CASSHPLAHTDTQYF	TGTGCCAGCAGCCACCCACTAGCCCACACAGATACGCAGTATTTT	TRBV3-1/TRBV3-2	TRBJ2-3	-	few
CAWSAGTGDYEQYF	TGTGCCTGGAGTGCAGGGACAGGGGATTACGAGCAGTACTTC	TRBV30	TRBJ2-7	TRBD1	once
CASSTRQGHEQYF	TGTGCCAGCAGCACCCGACAGGGCCACGAGCAGTACTTC	TRBV11-3	TRBJ2-7	TRBD1	-
CASSLEIGTGELFF	TGTGCCAGCAGCTTGGAGATCGGCACCGGGGAGCTGTTTTTT	TRBV5-4	TRBJ2-2	-	-
CASSSDRSGFNEKLFF	TGTGCCAGCAGTTCCGACAGGTCAGGGTTTAATGAAAAACTGTTTTTT	TRBV6-6	TRBJ1-4	-	-
CASSSGGRSYEQYF	TGTGCCAGCAGCTCAGGGGGCAGGTCCTACGAGCAGTACTTC	TRBV7-8	TRBJ2-7	TRBD1	-
CASSLRGTGETGANVLTF	TGTGCCAGCAGCTTAAGGGGGACAGGGGAGACTGGGGCCAACGTCCTGACTTTC	TRBV11-2	TRBJ2-6	TRBD1	once
CASSRRLERGTTDTQYF	TGTGCCAGCAGCCGCCGACTCGAGCGGGGGACCACAGATACGCAGTATTTT	TRBV3-1/TRBV3-2	TRBJ2-3	TRBD2	-
CASSLSGQLAGTEAFF	TGTGCCAGCAGCTTATCGGGACAGCTCGCGGGCACTGAAGCTTTCTTT	TRBV7-9	TRBJ1-1	TRBD1	few
CASSYGLQGAPQETQYF	TGTGCCAGCAGTTACGGCCTCCAGGGGGCGCCCCAAGAGACCCAGTACTTC	TRBV6-2/TRBV6-3	TRBJ2-5	TRBD1	-
CASSDKRGSSTDTQYF	TGCGCCAGCAGTGATAAGCGGGGATCTAGCACAGATACGCAGTATTTT	TRBV10-1	TRBJ2-3	TRBD2	few
CASSAGPTSVNEQFF	TGTGCCAGCAGCGCCGGACCGACTAGCGTCAATGAGCAGTTCTTC	TRBV2	TRBJ2-1	TRBD2	few
CASRGTGTGTDEQYF	TGTGCCAGCAGGGGGACCGGGACAGGGACTGACGAGCAGTACTTC	TRBV2	TRBJ2-7	TRBD1	once
CASSPLYEAANTGELFF	TGTGCCAGCAGCCCTTTGTATGAGGCAGCGAACACCGGGGAGCTGTTTTTT	TRBV3-1/TRBV3-2	TRBJ2-2	-	-
CASSDDTPVYEQYF	TGTGCCAGCAGTGATGACACACCTGTCTACGAGCAGTACTTC	TRBV2	TRBJ2-7	-	-
CASTPGASGGGTYNEQFF	TGTGCCAGTACCCCTGGAGCCAGCGGGGGCGGCACCTACAATGAGCAGTTCTTC	TRBV19	TRBJ2-1	TRBD2	-
CASGLGTAEQYF	TGTGCCAGCGGGCTCGGGACAGCGGAGCAGTACTTC	TRBV5-6	TRBJ2-7	TRBD1	-
CSVERAGGNYGYTF	TGCAGCGTTGAGCGTGCAGGGGGAAACTATGGCTACACCTTC	TRBV29-1	TRBJ1-2	TRBD1	-
CASSSAGGVRRDTQYF	TGTGCCAGCAGCTCCGCAGGAGGGGTCAGGAGGGATACGCAGTATTTT	TRBV11-2	TRBJ2-3	-	-
CASSTRVGGANEQFF	TGTGCCAGCAGCACCCGGGTCGGGGGGGCGAATGAGCAGTTCTTC	TRBV9	TRBJ2-1	TRBD2	-
CASSFRGGNEKLFF	TGTGCCAGCAGTTTCCGAGGAGGTAATGAAAAACTGTTTTTT	TRBV27	TRBJ1-4	-	-
CASSGSGTGGEKLFF	TGTGCCAGCAGCGGCTCCGGGACAGGGGGGGAAAAACTGTTTTTT	TRBV9	TRBJ1-4	TRBD1	-
CASSRQGRNTGELFF	TGTGCCAGTAGTCGGCAGGGTAGGAACACCGGGGAGCTGTTTTTT	TRBV19	TRBJ2-2	-	-
CASSYSTQGAAEAFF	TGTGCCAGCAGTTACTCGACGCAGGGGGCAGCTGAAGCTTTCTTT	TRBV6-5	TRBJ1-1	TRBD1	-
CASSQGGGFGSPLHF	TGCGCCAGCAGCCAAGGTGGAGGGTTTGGGTCACCCCTCCACTTT	TRBV4-1	TRBJ1-6	-	-
CASSYRQGAGYTF	TGTGCCAGCAGTTACCGGCAGGGGGCTGGCTACACCTTC	TRBV6-5	TRBJ1-2	TRBD1	-